This passage covers 27 T cell receptor beta chains from one sample sequenced in a study of blood T cell repertoires in COVID-19. Only in-frame clones appear in the TCRdb table, and some are missing; sequencing was by immunoSEQ multiplex PCR. There are roughly 180,000 clones in the sample; approximately 86% occur only once, and about 6.9% lies in the top ten. Specimen: peripheral blood. These receptors came from a man at least 80 years old with COVID-19, enrolled during active disease.

The J gene is TRBJ2-1, the V gene TRBV7-7; TRBD1 matches at 9 bases. The germline V gene encodes CDR1 SSHAT and CDR2 FNYEAQ (reference sequence). V lost 5 bases and J lost 10; bases outside the gene matches: 3. The CDR3 covers 12 residues. CDR3 in DNA: TGTGCCAGCAGCCCAGGGACAGGGGAGCAGTTCTTC. Protein product: CASSPGTGEQFF. The whole variable domain, remainder taken from reference TRBV7-7 and TRBJ2-1, is GAGVSQSPRYKVTKRGQDVTLRCDPISSHATLYWYQQALGQGPEFLTYFNYEAQPDKSGLPSDRFSAERPEGSISTLTIQRTEQRDSAMYRCASSPGTGEQFFGPGTRLTVL.

The chain combines TRBV6-5 with TRBJ1-3; maybe TRBD1 (6 bases). This CDR3 comprises 14 residues. The germline CDR1 and CDR2 sequences are MNHEY and SVGAGI. V shed 5 bases and J shed 4 bases, with 12 bases lying between them. CDR3 in amino acids: CASSLYTGGNTIYF. The DNA of the CDR3 is TGTGCCAGCAGTCTATATACAGGGGGAAACACCATATATTTT.

The chain combines TRBV20-1 with TRBJ1-6, with D tentatively TRBD1 (6 bases). Germline V lookup: CDR1 DFQATT, CDR2 SNEGSKA (reference sequence). The CDR3 extends over 11 amino acids. The V end was cut by 5 bases, the J end by 7 bases, with 6 bases between. The DNA of the CDR3 is TGCAGTGCTGGACAGAATTCACCCCTCCACTTT. Translation gives CSAGQNSPLHF.

This chain connects TRBV5-1 to TRBJ2-5, with D possibly matching TRBD1 (6 bases). CDR1 is SGHRS, CDR2 YFSETQ, per germline. The length of the CDR3 is 15 residues. The V and J ends lost 0 bases and 4 bases respectively, with 13 bases between them. The CDR3 sequence is CASSLVGARGETQYF. CDR3 nucleotide sequence: TGCGCCAGCAGCTTGGTGGGGGCGCGTGGAGAGACCCAGTACTTC.

The chain combines TRBV6-5 with TRBJ1-3; D is undetermined. Germline CDR1 and CDR2: MNHEY and SVGAGI. The V end lost 2 bases, the J end lost 7 bases, and 9 bases lay between the germline ends. The CDR3 contains 13 residues. CDR3 coding DNA: TGTGCCAGCAGTTACGAAGTCGGGAACACCATATATTTT. Translation: CASSYEVGNTIYF.

J is TRBJ2-5 and V is TRBV6-5, with D possibly matching TRBD1 (6 bases). Germline CDR1 and CDR2: MNHEY and SVGAGI. The CDR3 sequence is 14 residues long. V was clipped by 2 bases and J by 1 base, with 8 bases between them. CDR3 in amino acids: CASSYPGAQETQYF. As DNA, the CDR3 is TGTGCCAGCAGTTACCCAGGGGCCCAAGAGACCCAGTACTTC.

This rearrangement joins TRBV12-5 to TRBJ2-7, with D unresolved. CDR3 length equals 11 residues. V was shortened by 6 bases and J by 5 bases, with 8 bases between the two germline ends. In germline, CDR1 is LGHNT, CDR2 FRNRAP. CDR3 protein: CASGYRDEQYF. CDR3 in DNA: TGTGCTAGTGGCTACAGAGACGAGCAGTACTTC.

CDR3 nucleotide sequence: TGTGCCAGCAGTTACTCAAGCGCCGCTAGAGAAAAACTGTTTTTT. It specifies CASSYSSAAREKLFF. The chain uses TRBV6-5 and TRBJ1-4, with D unresolved. V was pared by 0 bases and J by 8 bases, with 13 bases between. The CDR3 contains 15 residues. The germline gives CDR1 MNHEY, CDR2 SVGAGI.

V gene TRBV5-6 combines with J gene TRBJ2-2; TRBD1 agrees at 11 bases. The CDR3 runs 16 residues. With 3 bases clipped from V and 4 bases from J, the junction kept 5 bases outside the gene matches. Germline V gene lookup returns CDR1 SGHDT and CDR2 YYEEEE. The chain's CDR3 is CASSSGQGAATGELFF. The CDR3 nucleotides read TGTGCCAGCAGCTCCGGACAGGGGGCGGCCACCGGGGAGCTGTTTTTT.

The chain carries TRBV5-1 and TRBJ1-1; D is undetermined. The germline CDR1 and CDR2 sequences are SGHRS and YFSETQ. This CDR3 is built from 13 residues. V lost 4 bases and J lost 10, with 17 bases in between. As DNA, the CDR3 is TGCGCCAGCAGCGGCACCGGGGAGAGTGGAGCTTTCTTT. It yields the protein CASSGTGESGAFF.

V usage is TRBV19 and J usage is TRBJ2-3, with D maybe TRBD2 (6 bases). There are 13 residues in the CDR3. V dropped 8 bases and J dropped 2 bases, with 11 bases sitting between them. Germline V lookup: CDR1 LNHDA, CDR2 SQIVND (reference sequence). The CDR3 bases are TGTGCCAGTGGGGGACTTGACACAGATACGCAGTATTTT. Its translation is CASGGLDTDTQYF.

In nucleotides, the CDR3 is TGCGCCAGCAGCCCCAGGAACCAGGGACAGGGGCTAAGCGGCTACACCTTC. Its protein is CASSPRNQGQGLSGYTF. The chain combines TRBV4-1 with TRBJ1-2; 10 bases align to TRBD1. The CDR3 has 17 residues. V trimming: 4 bases; J trimming: 8 bases; junction bases outside the gene matches: 16. Germline lookup yields CDR1 MGHRA and CDR2 YSYEKL.

The chain carries TRBV24-1 and TRBJ2-7; 11 positions agree with TRBD1. V was clipped by 3 bases and J by 2 bases; unmatched bases: 5. The CDR3 spans 16 residues. Germline CDR1 reads KGHDR; CDR2 reads SFDVKD. The DNA of the CDR3 is TGTGCCACCAGTGATCGGGGACAGGGGGGCACCTACGAGCAGTACTTC. It codes for CATSDRGQGGTYEQYF.

CDR3 DNA sequence: TGTGCCAGCAGTTACCCGACAGGGCTGAACACTGAAGCTTTCTTT. Protein sequence: CASSYPTGLNTEAFF. This sequence joins TRBV6-2 or TRBV6-3 and TRBJ1-1; 7 nucleotides agree with TRBD1. CDR1 is MNHEY and CDR2 is SVGEGT in the germline V gene. The V segment lost 2 bases and the J segment 0 bases; nucleotides outside the gene matches: 3. This CDR3 has 15 residues.

This CDR3 is CASRERGQGAKGNTEAFF. CDR3 in DNA: TGTGCCAGCAGGGAAAGGGGACAGGGGGCTAAGGGAAACACTGAAGCTTTCTTT. This sequence joins TRBV6-1 and TRBJ1-1; 12 bases are shared with TRBD1. The CDR3 covers 18 residues. The germline gives CDR1 MNHNS, CDR2 SASEGT. The V segment lost 6 bases and the J segment 2 bases; nucleotides outside the gene matches: 13.

The rearrangement joins TRBV6-4 to TRBJ2-1; 8 nucleotides agree with TRBD2. The CDR3 covers 15 residues. CDR1 is MRHNA and CDR2 is SNTAGT in the germline V gene. V shed 6 bases and J 2 bases; nucleotides not matched to a gene: 6. The CDR3 is CASSGRGAAYNEQFF. For the CDR3, the DNA is TGTGCCAGCAGCGGGCGGGGGGCCGCCTACAATGAGCAGTTCTTC.

This clone was picked up a small number of times. J is TRBJ1-4 and V is TRBV2; no definite D call. This CDR3 is 14 amino acids long. Trimming cost V 3 bases and J 8 bases, with 13 bases left between them. Germline lookup yields CDR1 SNHLY and CDR2 FYNNEI. In DNA form, the CDR3 reads TGTGCCAGCAGTGATTTCCCCCAGGCGGAAAAACTGTTTTTT. Translation gives CASSDFPQAEKLFF.

This chain links TRBV7-2 with TRBJ1-2; D uncertain. Per germline, CDR1 SGHTA and CDR2 FQGNSA. The germline V and J ends were trimmed by 5 bases and 1 base, with 11 bases remaining between them. The CDR3 spans 14 residues. CDR3 sequence: CASSPNRFNYGYTF. DNA of the CDR3: TGTGCCAGCAGCCCAAACAGATTTAACTATGGCTACACCTTC.

This clone was observed a handful of times. The gene calls are TRBV5-1 and TRBJ1-2; 10 bases agree with TRBD1. The length of the CDR3 is 17 residues. Per the germline V gene, CDR1 is SGHRS and CDR2 is YFSETQ. V lost 0 bases, J lost 1 base, and 6 bases stayed unmatched. The DNA of the CDR3 is TGCGCCAGCAGCTTGGACGGGACAGGGGACGGTAACTATGGCTACACCTTC. Its protein is CASSLDGTGDGNYGYTF.

The CDR3 loop is CASSFRWGDYGYTF. The CDR3 DNA follows: TGTGCCAGCAGTTTCCGGTGGGGCGACTATGGCTACACCTTC. The rearrangement uses TRBV7-8 and TRBJ1-2; D is possibly TRBD1 (5 bases). V was cut by 6 bases and J by 3 bases, with 14 bases left in between. CDR3 size: 14 residues. Germline CDR1 is SGHVS and CDR2 is FQNEAQ.

The CDR3 region has the DNA TGTGCCAGCACCCGAACAGGGGAAGAAAAACTGTTTTTT. Its translation is CASTRTGEEKLFF. V usage is TRBV5-5 and J usage is TRBJ1-4; TRBD1 matches at 7 bases. The junction had 7 bases not matched to a gene; V was cut back by 6 bases and J by 8 bases. This CDR3 has 13 residues. Germline CDR1 and CDR2: SGHKS and YYEKEE (reference sequence).

The rearrangement joins TRBV19 to TRBJ1-2; D gene ambiguous. The CDR3 totals 13 residues. V was shortened by 0 bases and J by 8 bases, with 10 bases between the two germline ends. Germline assignment: CDR1 LNHDA and CDR2 SQIVND (reference sequence). The CDR3 reads CASSIDEESGYTF. CDR3 sequence (DNA): TGTGCCAGTAGTATAGATGAGGAATCGGGCTACACCTTC.

This chain uses TRBV19 with TRBJ1-6, with 9 bases matching TRBD1. Germline V gene lookup returns CDR1 LNHDA and CDR2 SQIVND (reference sequence). Trimming removed 2 bases from V and 9 bases from J; junction bases left unmatched: 8. This CDR3 comprises 16 residues. The CDR3: CASSIFTGTGFSPLHF. Written as DNA, the CDR3 is TGTGCCAGTAGTATATTTACCGGGACAGGGTTTTCACCCCTCCACTTT.

The chain has TRBV3-1 (or the pseudogene TRBV3-2) and TRBJ2-2; tentatively, D is TRBD1 (6 bases). The CDR3 is made up of 17 amino acids. Trimming cost V 0 bases and J 1 base, with 12 bases left between them. CDR1 is LGHDT and CDR2 is YNNKEL in the germline V gene (reference sequence). CDR3 amino acids: CASSQERTAQNTGELFF. The CDR3 nucleotides read TGTGCCAGCAGCCAAGAGCGGACAGCCCAGAACACCGGGGAGCTGTTTTTT.

This chain uses TRBV2 with TRBJ2-2; D not resolved. Germline lookup yields CDR1 SNHLY and CDR2 FYNNEI. The CDR3 length is 15 residues. Trimming removed 5 bases at V and 2 bases at J, with 12 bases between. The DNA of the CDR3 is TGTGCCAGCAGTTATGAGCGTACTAACACCGGGGAGCTGTTTTTT. Amino acid sequence: CASSYERTNTGELFF.

The chain is built from TRBV6-1 and TRBJ1-1, with 9 bases aligning to TRBD1. V trimming: 3 bases; J trimming: 1 base; junction bases outside the gene matches: 6. CDR3 length: 16 residues. Germline V gives CDR1 MNHNS, CDR2 SASEGT. The CDR3 sequence is CASSDRDRAANTEAFF. The DNA of the CDR3 is TGTGCCAGCAGTGACAGGGACAGGGCAGCGAACACTGAAGCTTTCTTT.

As concerns this clone: An end of the junction does not agree with germline; a read error may underlie this. The chain combines TRBV4-3 with TRBJ1-2; 8 bases are shared with TRBD1. Germline V gene lookup returns CDR1 LGHNA and CDR2 YSLEER. The CDR3 contains 15 residues. The CDR3 here is CASNQRGAGGGGYTF. Here the CDR3 DNA reads TGCGCCAGCAACCAAAGAGGGGCAGGGGGCGGGGGCTACACCTTC.